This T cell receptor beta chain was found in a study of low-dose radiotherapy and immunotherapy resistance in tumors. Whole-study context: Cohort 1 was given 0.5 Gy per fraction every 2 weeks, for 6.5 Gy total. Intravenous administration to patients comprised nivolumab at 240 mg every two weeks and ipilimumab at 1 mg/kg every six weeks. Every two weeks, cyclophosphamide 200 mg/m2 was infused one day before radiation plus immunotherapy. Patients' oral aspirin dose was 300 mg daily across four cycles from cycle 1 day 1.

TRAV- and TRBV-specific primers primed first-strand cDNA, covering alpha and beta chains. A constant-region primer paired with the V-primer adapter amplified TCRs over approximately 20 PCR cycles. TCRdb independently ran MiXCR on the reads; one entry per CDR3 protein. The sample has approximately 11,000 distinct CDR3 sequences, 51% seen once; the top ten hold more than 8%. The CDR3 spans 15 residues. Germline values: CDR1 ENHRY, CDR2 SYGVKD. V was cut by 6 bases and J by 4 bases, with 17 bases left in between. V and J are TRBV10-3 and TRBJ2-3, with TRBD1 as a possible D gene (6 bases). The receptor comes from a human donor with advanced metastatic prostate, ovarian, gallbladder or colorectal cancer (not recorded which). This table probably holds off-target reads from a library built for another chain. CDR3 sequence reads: CAISDSQGYSDTQYF. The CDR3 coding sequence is TGTGCCATCAGCGATTCACAGGGATATTCAGATACGCAGTATTTT.